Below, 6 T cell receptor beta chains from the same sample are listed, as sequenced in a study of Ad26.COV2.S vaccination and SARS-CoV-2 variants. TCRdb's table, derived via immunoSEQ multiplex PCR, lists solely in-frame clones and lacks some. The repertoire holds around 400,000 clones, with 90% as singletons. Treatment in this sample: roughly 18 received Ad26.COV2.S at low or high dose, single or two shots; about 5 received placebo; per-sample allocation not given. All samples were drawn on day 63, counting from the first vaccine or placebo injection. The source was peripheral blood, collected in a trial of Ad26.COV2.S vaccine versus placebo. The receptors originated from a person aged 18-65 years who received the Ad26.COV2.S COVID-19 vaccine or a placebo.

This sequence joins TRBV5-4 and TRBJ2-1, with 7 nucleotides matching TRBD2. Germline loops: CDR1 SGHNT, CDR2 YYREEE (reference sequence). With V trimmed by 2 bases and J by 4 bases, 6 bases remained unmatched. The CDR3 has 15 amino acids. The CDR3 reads CASSFRLANYNEQFF. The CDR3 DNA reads TGTGCCAGCAGCTTCCGACTAGCCAATTACAATGAGCAGTTCTTC.

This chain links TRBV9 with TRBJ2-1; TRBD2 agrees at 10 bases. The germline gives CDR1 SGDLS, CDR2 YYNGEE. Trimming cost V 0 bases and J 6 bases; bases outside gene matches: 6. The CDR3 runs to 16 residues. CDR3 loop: CASSVGAGGPVNEQFF. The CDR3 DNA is TGTGCCAGCAGCGTAGGAGCGGGAGGGCCTGTCAATGAGCAGTTCTTC. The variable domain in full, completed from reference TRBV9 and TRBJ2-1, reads DSGVTQTPKHLITATGQRVTLRCSPRSGDLSVYWYQQSLDQGLQFLIQYYNGEERAKGNILERFSAQQFPDLHSELNLSSLELGDSALYFCASSVGAGGPVNEQFFGPGTRLTVL.

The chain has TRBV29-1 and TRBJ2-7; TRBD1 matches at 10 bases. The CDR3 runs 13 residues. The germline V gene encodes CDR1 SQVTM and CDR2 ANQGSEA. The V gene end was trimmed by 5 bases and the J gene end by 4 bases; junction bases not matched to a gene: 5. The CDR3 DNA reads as TGCAGCGTTTCCGGGACAGGGGTATACGAGCAGTACTTC. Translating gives CSVSGTGVYEQYF.

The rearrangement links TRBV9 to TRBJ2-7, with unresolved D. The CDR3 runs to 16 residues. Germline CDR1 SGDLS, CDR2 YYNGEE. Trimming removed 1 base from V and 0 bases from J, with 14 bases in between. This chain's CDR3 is CASSVSPGFTSYEQYF. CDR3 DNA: TGTGCCAGCAGCGTATCCCCCGGATTCACCTCCTACGAGCAGTACTTC.

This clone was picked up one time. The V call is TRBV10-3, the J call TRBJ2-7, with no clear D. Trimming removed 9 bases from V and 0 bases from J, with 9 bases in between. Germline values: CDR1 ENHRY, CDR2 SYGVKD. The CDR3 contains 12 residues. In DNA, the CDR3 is TGTGCCATGACCGGGTCCTCCTACGAGCAGTACTTC. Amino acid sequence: CAMTGSSYEQYF.

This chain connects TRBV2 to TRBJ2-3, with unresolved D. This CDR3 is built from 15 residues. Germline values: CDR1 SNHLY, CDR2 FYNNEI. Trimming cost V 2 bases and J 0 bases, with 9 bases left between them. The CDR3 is CASSEMRVSTDTQYF. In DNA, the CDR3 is TGTGCCAGCAGTGAAATGAGAGTCAGCACAGATACGCAGTATTTT. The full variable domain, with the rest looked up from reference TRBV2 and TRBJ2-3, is EPEVTQTPSHQVTQMGQEVILRCVPISNHLYFYWYRQILGQKVEFLVSFYNNEISEKSEIFDDQFSVERPDGSNFTLKIRSTKLEDSAMYFCASSEMRVSTDTQYFGPGTRLTVL.